This is a list of T cell receptor beta chains from one sample in a study of OX40 agonist ivuxolimab in advanced cancers. Sequencing used immunoSEQ multiplex PCR; TCRdb keeps in-frame clones, though not all of them. Of about 36,000 clones in the sample, roughly 81% were seen once. The material sequenced was CD4+ or CD8+ T cells sorted from blood, taken in a trial of the OX40 agonist ivuxolimab. The receptors originated from an adult with an advanced solid tumor such as melanoma, head and neck, liver or kidney cancer. CDR3s include the opening cysteine and the closing phenylalanine or tryptophan. Clone size is given for some rows only: seen once, a few or many times, or a class if the clone is expanded.

length,V,size,CDR3
15,TRBV6-1,-,CASGETGSVSQPQHF
13,TRBV7-9,-,CASRRGVGETQYF
13,TRBV7-2,once,CASAGGPQETQYF
13,TRBV18,-,CASSPGQQETQYF
11,TRBV28,-,CASQGRGEQFF
14,TRBV2,-,CASSGDRGPYEQYF
13,TRBV9,once,CASRGSGANVLTF
16,TRBV10-2,-,CASSEGDLAGGGEQFF
15,TRBV6-1,few,CASSRGRMNSYEQYF
15,TRBV5-4,medium-sized,CAVSKQGVFGYGYTF
18,TRBV11-3,-,CASSGCVARQSRANVLTF
14,TRBV6-5,-,CASRPGRLNQPQHF
13,TRBV5-1,-,CASSFYQKGELFF
12,TRBV5-1,-,CASSLIGHEQYF
14,TRBV5-1,-,CASSLEWVADTQYF
15,TRBV5-8,-,CASSFRGQGRYGYTF
17,TRBV27,-,CASRSRADRVFDGELFF
13,TRBV18,-,CASSLTKGDTQYF
16,TRBV18,-,CASSPPGTASYNEQFF
16,TRBV7-9,-,CASSPGGGAGSTEAFF
12,TRBV5-8,-,CASSEQGPGYTF
14,TRBV27,few,CASSPSLAGSEQYF